Below are 8 T cell receptor beta chains sequenced from a single sample in a study of T cell responses to AZD1222 COVID-19 vaccine. Sequencing was performed with immunoSEQ multiplex PCR; in TCRdb, only in-frame clones are kept and a portion is missing. The data contain 85,000 to 100,000 clones, 85% to 90% of them seen just once; the ten biggest clones take up less than 4%. Sequenced here: peripheral blood, sampled on day 0 of AZD1222 vaccination. These receptors all stem from an adult in good health.

The chain combines TRBV24-1 with TRBJ1-2; D possibly corresponds to TRBD1 (6 bases). The V gene lost 2 bases and the J gene lost 1 base, with 19 bases spanning the gap. Germline CDR1 is KGHDR and CDR2 is SFDVKD. There are 18 residues in the CDR3. Written as DNA, the CDR3 is TGTGCCACCAGTGATTCTACTGGGAACAGGGCTCATAACTATGGCTACACCTTC. This gives the protein CATSDSTGNRAHNYGYTF.

This chain uses TRBV7-2 with TRBJ2-7, with D possibly called TRBD1 or TRBD2 (5 bases each). V lost 1 base to trimming and J lost 4 bases, with 14 bases between them. CDR1 is SGHTA, CDR2 FQGNSA, per germline. The CDR3 is 15 residues long. The chain's CDR3 is CASSLGWGSQYEQYF. The CDR3 nucleotides are TGTGCCAGCAGCTTAGGGTGGGGGTCACAATACGAGCAGTACTTC.

V is TRBV7-2 and J is TRBJ1-3, with unresolved D. V was clipped by 0 bases and J by 3 bases, with 6 bases between them. Germline V gene lookup returns CDR1 SGHTA and CDR2 FQGNSA. The CDR3 has 14 residues. In DNA, the CDR3 is TGTGCCAGCAGCTTAGCGGTGGTTGGAAACACCATATATTTT. It specifies CASSLAVVGNTIYF.

The V and J genes are TRBV2 and TRBJ1-1; no clear D. CDR3 length: 10 residues. Germline CDR1 SNHLY, CDR2 FYNNEI. V lost 1 base to trimming and J lost 10 bases, with 4 bases between them. The CDR3 sequence is CASSEGGAFF. DNA for the CDR3: TGTGCCAGCAGTGAAGGTGGAGCTTTCTTT.

The rearrangement joins TRBV6-2 or TRBV6-3 to TRBJ2-1, with D perhaps TRBD1 (6 bases). V shed 0 bases and J shed 10 bases, with 16 bases lying between them. Per the germline V gene, CDR1 is MNHEY and CDR2 is SVGEGT. There are 15 residues in the CDR3. The CDR3 loop is CASSYSKWGRGEQFF. The CDR3 DNA reads TGTGCCAGCAGTTACTCGAAGTGGGGGCGAGGGGAGCAGTTCTTC.

To note about this clone: Other DNA sequences in the sample encode the same CDR3. The V and J genes are TRBV14 and TRBJ1-2; D gene unclear. CDR1 SGHDN and CDR2 FVKESK come from the germline V gene. This CDR3 region has 13 residues. V dropped 4 bases and J dropped 0 bases, with 6 bases sitting between them. CDR3 amino acids: CASSPGTNYGYTF. The CDR3 coding sequence is TGTGCCAGCAGCCCCGGGACTAACTATGGCTACACCTTC.

This clone has a single count. This rearrangement joins TRBV5-8 to TRBJ1-5; D may be TRBD1 (5 bases). The germline V gene has CDR1 SGHTS and CDR2 YDEGEE. The CDR3 extends over 14 amino acids. V was clipped by 3 bases and J by 3 bases, with 10 bases between them. Written as DNA, the CDR3 is TGTGCCAGCAGCTCAGCGGGGCACAATCAGCCCCAGCATTTT. It codes for CASSSAGHNQPQHF.

The chain is built from TRBV29-1 and TRBJ2-3, with D uncertain. CDR3 length equals 12 residues. V lost 2 bases and J lost 3, with 6 bases in between. The germline V gene has CDR1 SQVTM and CDR2 ANQGSEA. CDR3: CSVERATDTQYF. CDR3 nucleotides: TGCAGCGTTGAAAGGGCGACAGATACGCAGTATTTT.